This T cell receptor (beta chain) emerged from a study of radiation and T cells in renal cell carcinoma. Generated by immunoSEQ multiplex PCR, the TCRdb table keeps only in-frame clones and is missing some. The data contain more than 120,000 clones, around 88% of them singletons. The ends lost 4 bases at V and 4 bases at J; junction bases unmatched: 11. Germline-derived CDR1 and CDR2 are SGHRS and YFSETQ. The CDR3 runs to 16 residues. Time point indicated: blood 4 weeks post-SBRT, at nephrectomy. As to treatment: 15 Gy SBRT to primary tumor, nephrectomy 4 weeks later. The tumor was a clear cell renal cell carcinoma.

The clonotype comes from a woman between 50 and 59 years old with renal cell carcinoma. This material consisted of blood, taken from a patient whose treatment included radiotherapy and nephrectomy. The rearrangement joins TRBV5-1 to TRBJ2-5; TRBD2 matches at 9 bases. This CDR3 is CASSPGIAGVGETQYF. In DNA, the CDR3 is TGCGCCAGCAGCCCTGGGATAGCGGGAGTCGGAGAGACCCAGTACTTC.